These 2 T cell receptor beta chains share one sample of origin, sequenced in a study of shared clonotypes between healthy human individuals. Clones were read by immunoSEQ multiplex PCR, and TCRdb kept only the in-frame ones, dropping some. The table includes some 2,100,000 clones, more than 90% detected once. The sample was naive CD4+ T cells sorted from blood. Subset given: CD45RA+ positively selected. These receptors all come from a man between 18 and 29 years old in good health.

The gene calls are TRBV10-3 and TRBJ1-6; TRBD1 is a possible D gene (5 bases). V was cut by 7 bases and J by 9 bases, with 16 bases left in between. Germline CDR1 reads ENHRY; CDR2 reads SYGVKD. This CDR3 is 14 amino acids long. Here the CDR3 DNA reads TGTGCCATCACGGCCGGGGGATCACTTTCACCCCTCCACTTT. Its protein is CAITAGGSLSPLHF.

The gene calls are TRBV25-1 and TRBJ2-1; possibly TRBD1 for D (6 bases). The V and J ends lost 4 bases and 8 bases respectively, with 12 bases between them. The CDR3 contains 13 residues. Germline CDR1 and CDR2: MGHDK and SYGVNS. CDR3 in amino acids: CASSGRDNHEQFF. DNA for the CDR3: TGTGCCAGCAGTGGCCGGGACAACCATGAGCAGTTCTTC.